This T cell receptor (beta chain) was captured by sequencing in a study of CD8 T cells in Susac syndrome. The wider study: Active disease was present in about six of the sequenced Susac syndrome patients, and remission in 8 or 9.

Random hexamers served to reverse transcribe about 0.5 to 1 ug RNA. With immunoSEQ multiplex PCR, TCR beta CDR3 was amplified across 54 Vbeta and 13 Jbeta. TCRdb reprocessed the immunoSEQ multiplex PCR reads with MiXCR, giving one entry per CDR3 protein. The table shows about 190,000 distinct CDR3 sequences, with approximately 94% occurring only once. The V end was cut by 1 base, the J end by 4 bases, with 10 bases between. CDR1 and CDR2 from the germline V gene are SGDLS and YYNGEE. The CDR3 spans 14 residues. This clonotype was seen a single time. The chain has TRBV9 and TRBJ2-3; tentative D call: TRBD2 (7 bases). Sequenced sample: CD4+ T cells from PBMCs. The sequence was obtained from a human donor with Susac syndrome. CDR3 protein: CASSVTGGPDTQYF. In DNA form, the CDR3 reads TGTGCCAGCAGCGTAACCGGGGGGCCAGATACGCAGTATTTT. The entire variable domain, with the rest obtained from reference TRBV9 and TRBJ2-3, is as follows: DSGVTQTPKHLITATGQRVTLRCSPRSGDLSVYWYQQSLDQGLQFLIQYYNGEERAKGNILERFSAQQFPDLHSELNLSSLELGDSALYFCASSVTGGPDTQYFGPGTRLTVL.